This TCR beta chain appears in the sequencing data of a study of Tregs in tolerant kidney transplant recipients. Unstimulated regulatory T cells (CD4+CD25+CD127-), CD4+CD25- non-regulatory cells, CD4 and CD8 cells were FACS-sorted from thawed PBMCs. Clones were sequenced by immunoSEQ multiplex PCR, and TCRdb holds only the in-frame ones, with some missing. The sample includes fewer than 80,000 clones, approximately 88% of them seen just once. Germline trimming cut 0 bases from V and 5 bases from J; bases unmatched to any gene: 7. The length of the CDR3 is 15 residues. CDR1 MGHDK and CDR2 SYGVNS come from the germline V gene. Findings of the study overall: The most relevant donor-specific Treg TCRbeta repertoire apparently came from expansion with activated donor B cells. For some patients, primers changed over time, blocking nucleotide-level comparison.

Concerning this clone: The target antigen is unknown.

The rearrangement links TRBV25-1 to TRBJ2-7; 7 bases line up with TRBD2. The source was CD4+ T cells from blood, collected before the transplant. The source of this sequence is a human donor who received a combined kidney and bone marrow transplant. This CDR3 reads CASSEYTGGPHEQYF. The CDR3 nucleotides read TGTGCCAGCAGTGAATATACGGGAGGCCCCCACGAGCAGTACTTC.